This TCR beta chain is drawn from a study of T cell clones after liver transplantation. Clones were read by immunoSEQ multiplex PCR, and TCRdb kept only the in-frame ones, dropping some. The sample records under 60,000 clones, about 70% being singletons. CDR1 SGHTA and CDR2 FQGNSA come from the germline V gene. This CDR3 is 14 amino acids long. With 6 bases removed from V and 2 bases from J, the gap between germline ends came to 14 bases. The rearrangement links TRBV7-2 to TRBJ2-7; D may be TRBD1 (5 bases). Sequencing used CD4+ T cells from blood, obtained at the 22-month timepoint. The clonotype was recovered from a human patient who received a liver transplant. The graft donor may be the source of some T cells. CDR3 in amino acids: CASRGTGLTYEQYF. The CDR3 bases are TGTGCCAGCAGGGGTACAGGTCTCACCTACGAGCAGTACTTC. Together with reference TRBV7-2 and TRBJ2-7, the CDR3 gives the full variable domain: GAGVSQSPSNKVTEKGKDVELRCDPISGHTALYWYRQSLGQGLEFLIYFQGNSAPDKSGLPSDRFSAERTGGSVSTLTIQRTQQEDSAVYLCASRGTGLTYEQYFGPGTRLTVT.